These T cell receptor beta chains were read from a single sample in a study of beta chain features in type 1 diabetes. Sequenced by immunoSEQ multiplex PCR; TCRdb stores in-frame clones only, minus some. This table has about 370,000 clones, over 8.5% appearing once. Sequences were obtained from central memory CD4+ T cells from blood. These receptors originate from a man younger than 40 with type 1 diabetes. Both conserved end residues are part of each CDR3. A D gene is named only where the DNA matches it firmly. Clone size is given for some rows only: seen once, a few or many times, or a class if the clone is expanded.

>TRBJ2-1|many|NA|TRBV21-1
TGTGCCAGCAGCGCATTGATTTCGGGCTCCTACAATGAGCAGTTCTTC
CASSALISGSYNEQFF
>TRBJ1-2|NA|TRBD1|TRBV19
TGTGCCACTTCGACAGGGCCCAATTATGGCTACACCTTC
CATSTGPNYGYTF
>TRBJ2-7|NA|NA|TRBV4-2
TGTGCCAGCAGCCAAACGGGCCCGTACGAGCAGTACTTC
CASSQTGPYEQYF
>TRBJ2-1|few|NA|TRBV7-9
TGTGCCAGCAGCTCGGACAGACTCCCTTACAATGAGCAGTTCTTC
CASSSDRLPYNEQFF
>TRBJ2-5|few|NA|TRBV7-4
TGTGCCAGCAGCTTCGCAGGGCAACAGACCCAGTACTTC
CASSFAGQQTQYF
>TRBJ1-2|many|NA|TRBV27
TGTGCCAGCAGGACCCTTTCGAGGGGCACCTATGGCTACACCTTC
CASRTLSRGTYGYTF
>TRBJ2-5|NA|TRBD2|TRBV5-1
TGCGCCAGCAGCCCGCTAGCGGGAGGCCCGGAGACCCAGTACTTC
CASSPLAGGPETQYF
>TRBJ1-5|NA|NA|TRBV7-3
TGTGCCAGCAGCTCCCTGGGGGCCCTCGGGCAGCCCCAGCATTTT
CASSSLGALGQPQHF
>TRBJ2-3|NA|TRBD2|TRBV28
TGTGCCAGCAGTTTCCCAATCGGGACTAGCGCTAGCACAGATACGCAGTATTTT
CASSFPIGTSASTDTQYF
>TRBJ1-2|few|NA|TRBV30
TGTGCCTGGAGTGCCCAACATCGGGGCTACACCTTC
CAWSAQHRGYTF
>TRBJ2-5|few|NA|TRBV4-1
TGCGCCAGCAGCCAAGCTTTCGAGACCCAGTACTTC
CASSQAFETQYF
>TRBJ1-2|few|TRBD1|TRBV6-5
TGTGCCAGCAGTTACCCCAGGGGGGGCGGCAACTATGGCTACACCTTC
CASSYPRGGGNYGYTF
>TRBJ1-1|NA|NA|TRBV7-3
TGTGCCAGCAAACCGAGGGCTTCTAACACTGAAGCTTTCTTT
CASKPRASNTEAFF
>TRBJ1-4|NA|TRBD1|TRBV5-1
TGCGCCAGCAGCTCCCGACAGGGGGGAACAACTAATGAAAAACTGTTTTTT
CASSSRQGGTTNEKLFF
>TRBJ2-1|few|NA|TRBV29-1
TGCAGCGTTTTGACGTTCTCCTACAATGAGCAGTTCTTC
CSVLTFSYNEQFF
>TRBJ2-7|few|TRBD2|TRBV2
TGTGCCAGCAGGAGAGCGGGAGGGACCTACGAGCAGTACTTC
CASRRAGGTYEQYF
>TRBJ2-1|NA|NA|TRBV28
TGTGCCAGCAGTTCACAGGGAGGAGTGTACAATGAGCAGTTCTTC
CASSSQGGVYNEQFF
>TRBJ2-5|few|NA|TRBV7-2
TGTGCCAGCAGCTCCGGGGCGGAAAGCCAGTACTTC
CASSSGAESQYF
>TRBJ2-5|few|NA|TRBV6-5
TGTGCCAGCAGAAGGGACATTCTGTACCAAGAGACCCAGTACTTC
CASRRDILYQETQYF
>TRBJ2-3|NA|NA|TRBV11-2
TGTGCCAGCAGCTTTGATCCGGAGGCGGATACGCAGTATTTT
CASSFDPEADTQYF
>TRBJ2-7|NA|TRBD2|TRBV29-1
TGCAGCGTTGTGCTAGCGGGAAACGTAATTCCCTACGAGCAGTACTTC
CSVVLAGNVIPYEQYF
>TRBJ1-5|NA|NA|TRBV6-5
TGTGCCAGCAGTTACTCTGGTGGGGATAGCAATCAGCCCCAGCATTTT
CASSYSGGDSNQPQHF
>TRBJ2-7|few|TRBD1|TRBV29-1
TGCAGCGTGACATTAGGGACAGACCCCACCTACGAGCAGTACTTC
CSVTLGTDPTYEQYF